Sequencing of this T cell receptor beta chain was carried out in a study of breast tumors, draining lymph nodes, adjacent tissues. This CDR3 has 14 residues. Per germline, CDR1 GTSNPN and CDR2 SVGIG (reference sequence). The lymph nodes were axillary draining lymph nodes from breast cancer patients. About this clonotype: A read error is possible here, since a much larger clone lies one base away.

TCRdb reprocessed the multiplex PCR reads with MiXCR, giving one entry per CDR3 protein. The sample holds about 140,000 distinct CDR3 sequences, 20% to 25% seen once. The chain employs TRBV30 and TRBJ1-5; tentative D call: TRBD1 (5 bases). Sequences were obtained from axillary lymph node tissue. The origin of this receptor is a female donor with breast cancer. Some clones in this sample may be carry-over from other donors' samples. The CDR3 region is CAWSVKGSNQPRHF. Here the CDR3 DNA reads TGTGCCTGGAGTGTAAAGGGGAGCAATCAGCCCCGGCATTTT.